This entry is about one TCR beta chain. This clonotype has just a few counts. Its antigen target is currently unknown. No per-base quality is available; no much larger clone lies one base away. The method was 5' RACE. Reads for this sample came from an Illumina MiSeq. Library preparation attached unique molecular identifiers to individual cDNA molecules for quantitative, reproducible TCR counting. In the authors' own workflow: Samples had a median of approximately 93,000 TCRs, with a range from about 23,224 to 750,000. The Decombinator software suite was used to annotate the V, J and CDR3 of the TCR reads. Every sample was subsampled to the same number of TCRs (28,000) for the PS versus PT1 abundance plots. Expanded TCRs were defined as absent before sensitization and observed at least eight times at the 2-week time point. The public reads were quality trimmed at Q25 with fastp and then assembled into clones with MiXCR by TCRdb, keeping productive beta chains. Each entry merges the rows of one CDR3 protein and shows their most common DNA and genes. These V and J calls are TCRdb output, not the study's own analysis. The sample table contains under 150,000 distinct CDR3 sequences; only one count was recorded for around a fifth of them. About 3% of the sample rests with the top ten.

Total RNA was isolated from unfractionated whole blood collected in Tempus Blood RNA tubes. About five healthy volunteers acted as controls for TCR sequencing and had blood drawn at day 0, 2 weeks and 6 weeks. The data were taken from a study of human T cells and chemical hapten exposure (TCRdb year 2021). Study-wide context: The libraries were sequenced as a pool, and the TCR yield per sample differed mostly because of small variations in library volumes within the pool. In alopecia patients, the study followed how the peripheral blood TCR repertoire changed in vivo over primary and secondary sensitization to diphenylcyclopropenone (DPC), a hapten. From each blood RNA sample, both TCR alpha and TCR beta chains were sequenced. What the work shows at the level of the full study, not this receptor alone: After repeated subsampling, changes were observed in the strength of the expansion versus patch-test correlation and in the threshold at which the correlation became significant. DPC sensitization did not change the number of TCRs with a frequency above 1 in 1000, and there was no evidence of changes in global repertoire structure.

The TCR originated in a human donor in good health.

The CDR3 protein: CASSLWGPGSETQYF. The nucleotides are TGTGCCAGCAGTTTATGGGGGCCCGGATCAGAGACCCAGTACTTC. The V and J genes are TRBV28 and TRBJ2-5, with a weak D call of TRBD1 (5 bases match). The CDR3 spans 15 residues, from the cysteine through the phenylalanine. Only the CDR3 portion is preserved as DNA: 45 bases, with reading frame beginning at the first base. CDR1 and CDR2, looked up from the germline V gene, are MDHEN and SYDVKM. At the junction V is shortened by 0 bases and J by 4 bases, with 12 bases in between.